This entry lists 14 T cell receptor beta chains sequenced from one sample in a study of T and B cells in COVID-19 patients. From blood, roughly 220-550 ng of genomic DNA served as TRB template. TRB rearrangements were amplified by multiplex PCR with BIOMED2 TRB-A/B primers. TCRdb processed the multiplex PCR reads anew with MiXCR; each CDR3 protein has one entry. The table lists about 22,000 distinct CDR3 sequences, 25% to 35% of them singletons. The source material was blood. These receptors were taken from a human donor who had recovered from COVID-19.

By share, this clonotype ranks as medium-sized. The V call is TRBV29-1, the J call TRBJ2-1; D remains unclear. The CDR3 is 13 amino acids. V was pared by 0 bases and J by 4 bases, with 7 bases between. Germline V gene data show CDR1 as SQVTM and CDR2 as ANQGSEA. The chain's CDR3 is CSVEDLGYNEQFF. The CDR3 DNA reads as TGCAGCGTTGAAGATCTAGGGTACAATGAGCAGTTCTTC.

This clonotype has more than one count but fewer than ten. J is TRBJ1-1 and V is TRBV12-3 or TRBV12-4, with a possible D match to TRBD1 (5 bases). Trimming cost V 11 bases and J 2 bases, with 15 bases left between them. This CDR3 contains 13 residues. The chain's CDR3 is CASSPRGNTEAFF. CDR3 nucleotide sequence: TGTGCCTCCTCCCCGAGGGGTAACACTGAAGCTTTCTTT.

The chain employs TRBV6-5 and TRBJ2-7; the match to TRBD2 covers 10 bases. Germline assignment: CDR1 MNHEY and CDR2 SVGAGI. The CDR3 is 17 amino acids. V shed 5 bases and J 2 bases; nucleotides not matched to a gene: 12. The CDR3 bases are TGTGCCAGCAGTGAGGGGGGGCTAGCGGGAGCCCCCTACGAGCAGTACTTC. As protein: CASSEGGLAGAPYEQYF.

V is TRBV18 and J is TRBJ2-7; D gene uncertain. The CDR3 has 16 residues. Between the trimmed V and J ends, which lost 2 bases and 2 bases, there was a span of 16 bases. Per germline, CDR1 KGHSH and CDR2 LQKENI. Here the CDR3 DNA reads TGTGCCAGCTCACCAAGGAGTAGCCAACTCACCTACGAGCAGTACTTC. Translated, it gives CASSPRSSQLTYEQYF.

There are a few counts of this clonotype. The chain links TRBV12-3 or TRBV12-4 to TRBJ1-4, with a weak D call TRBD1 (6 bases). The CDR3 extends over 13 amino acids. V dropped 7 bases and J dropped 7 bases, with 13 bases sitting between them. CDR3 nucleotide sequence: TGTGCCAGCACGAGGAGACAGGCTGAAAAACTGTTTTTT. It translates to CASTRRQAEKLFF.

This sequence joins TRBV24-1 and TRBJ2-1; D possibly corresponds to TRBD1 (5 bases). Germline V lookup: CDR1 KGHDR, CDR2 SFDVKD. The CDR3 consists of 13 residues. The V and J ends lost 4 bases and 6 bases respectively, with 9 bases between them. CDR3 nucleotide sequence: TGTGCCACCAGTGACACCAGGGTCAATGAGCAGTTCTTC. It translates to CATSDTRVNEQFF.

A few counts support this clonotype. The chain employs TRBV6-5 and TRBJ2-1; maybe TRBD2 (6 bases). The CDR3 spans 12 residues. The germline CDR1 and CDR2 sequences are MNHEY and SVGAGI. Between the trimmed V and J ends, which lost 6 bases and 9 bases, there was a span of 12 bases. CDR3 DNA sequence: TGTGCCAGCAGCCAACTAGCCGGTGAGCAGTTCTTC. It specifies CASSQLAGEQFF.

This clonotype was seen many times. The chain uses TRBV19 and TRBJ2-7; TRBD2 aligns across 8 bases. Trimming cost V 1 base and J 3 bases; bases outside gene matches: 8. CDR1 and CDR2 from the germline V gene are LNHDA and SQIVND (reference sequence). The CDR3 extends over 16 amino acids. CDR3: CASSIGAPTSGYEQYF. CDR3 sequence (DNA): TGTGCCAGTAGTATAGGTGCCCCCACTAGCGGCTACGAGCAGTACTTC. Variable domain in full (rest from reference TRBV19 and TRBJ2-7): DGGITQSPKYLFRKEGQNVTLSCEQNLNHDAMYWYRQDPGQGLRLIYYSQIVNDFQKGDIAEGYSVSREKKESFPLTVTSAQKNPTAFYLCASSIGAPTSGYEQYFGPGTRLTVT.

This clonotype was seen only a few times. This chain joins TRBV30 and TRBJ1-4, with D unresolved. Per the germline V gene, CDR1 is GTSNPN and CDR2 is SVGIG (reference sequence). V was pared by 4 bases and J by 4 bases, with 4 bases between. CDR3 size: 11 residues. CDR3 bases: TGTGCCTGGACTCATAATGAAAAACTGTTTTTT. This translates into CAWTHNEKLFF.

This clonotype turned up a few times. The chain carries TRBV6-5 and TRBJ1-3; D ambiguous. This CDR3 has 14 amino acids. Trimming shortened V by 4 bases and J by 4 bases, and 11 bases separated the two germline ends. Germline CDR1 reads MNHEY; CDR2 reads SVGAGI. The CDR3 sequence: CASSSSPWGNTIYF. CDR3 sequence (DNA): TGTGCCAGCAGTTCTTCTCCTTGGGGAAACACCATATATTTT.

DNA of the CDR3: TGTGCCAGCACCTACGGAGGGGACAGGCAATCGCCCCAGCATTTT. As protein: CASTYGGDRQSPQHF. V is TRBV12-3 or TRBV12-4 and J is TRBJ1-5; TRBD1 aligns across 8 bases. V was pared by 7 bases and J by 9 bases, with 14 bases of the junction left unmatched. This CDR3 region has 15 residues.

The rearrangement joins TRBV24-1 to TRBJ2-6; D may be TRBD1 (5 bases). Trimming removed 6 bases at V and 4 bases at J, with 12 bases between. The CDR3 sequence is 15 residues long. Per the germline V gene, CDR1 is KGHDR and CDR2 is SFDVKD. The CDR3 spells CATSFSGSGANVLTF. The CDR3 DNA sequence: TGTGCCACCAGTTTTTCAGGGTCCGGGGCCAACGTCCTGACTTTC.

This clonotype was observed a handful of times. This chain links TRBV10-3 with TRBJ2-3, with TRBD2 identical over 14 bases. After removal of 6 bases from V and 1 base from J, the junction contained 9 bases not matched to a gene. Germline V lookup: CDR1 ENHRY, CDR2 SYGVKD. This CDR3 is 18 amino acids long. The CDR3 reads CAIRTPGTSGSGTDTQYF. As DNA, the CDR3 is TGTGCCATCAGGACCCCCGGGACTAGCGGGAGTGGCACAGATACGCAGTATTTT.

This clonotype has a handful of counts. This chain links TRBV6-1 with TRBJ2-3; 13 bases agree with TRBD2. Trimming took 8 bases from V and 8 from J; bases not matched to a gene: 10. This CDR3 comprises 15 residues. Germline CDR1 reads MNHNS; CDR2 reads SASEGT. The CDR3 DNA reads as TGTGCCAGCCATTCAGGACTAGCGGGAGAAGGTACGCAGTATTTT. Translation: CASHSGLAGEGTQYF.